The 13 T cell receptor beta chains in this list originate from one sample, sequenced in a study of blood T cells in healthy people across ages. Primed by a sample-barcoded 5' primer and a J-beta primer mix, a second PCR proceeded for about 6 to 11 cycles. MiXCR, applied by TCRdb to the 5' RACE reads, yields one record per CDR3 protein. Of about 900,000 distinct CDR3 sequences listed, around 46% were seen once; the top ten hold under 15%. Input material: blood. The origin of the receptors is a man aged 25-40 years in good health.

Comment on this clonotype: Given a much more abundant clone one base away, this may be a read error. The chain links TRBV20-1 to TRBJ2-7, with 8 bases that match TRBD1. The CDR3 extends over 13 amino acids. CDR1 is DFQATT, CDR2 SNEGSKA, per germline (reference sequence). V trimming: 6 bases; J trimming: 9 bases; junction bases outside the gene matches: 13. CDR3 amino acids: CSATGQGRRGQYF. CDR3 nucleotides: TGCAGTGCCACCGGACAGGGAAGAAGGGGGCAGTACTTC.

The DNA of the CDR3 is TGTGCCAGCAGCAAAGATTGTCGGGTACAGGGTACAATGAACAATGAGCAGTTCTTC. Its protein product is CASSKDCRVQGTMNNEQFF. The chain recombines TRBV21-1 with TRBJ2-1; the table's D call, TRBD1, was not checked against the DNA. TRBV21-1 is flagged as a pseudogene. This CDR3 contains 19 residues.

Comments on this clonotype: Relative to the germline gene, one junction end is altered; a read error may explain this. The rearrangement joins TRBV3-1 to TRBJ2-1; no clear D gene. CDR3 length: 12 amino acids. Germline V gene data show CDR1 as LGHDT and CDR2 as YNNKEL (reference sequence). CDR3 bases: TGTGCCAACAGCCAAAGCAACAATGAGCAGTTCTTC. It is translated as CANSQSNNEQFF.

This clonotype was observed a handful of times. The V call is TRBV4-1, the J call TRBJ2-7, with D maybe TRBD2 (5 bases). Germline CDR1 is MGHRA and CDR2 is YSYEKL. V lost 0 bases, J lost 3 bases, and 12 bases lay in between. The CDR3 is made up of 15 amino acids. The CDR3 DNA sequence: TGCGCCAGCAGCCAAGAGTACGAGCGGTTCTACGAGCAGTACTTC. This translates into CASSQEYERFYEQYF.

The rearrangement uses TRBV5-1 and TRBJ2-1; D is unclear. V lost 0 bases and J 7 bases, leaving 8 bases between the germline ends. The CDR3 has 13 residues. The V gene's germline CDR1 is SGHRS and CDR2 YFSETQ. CDR3 in DNA: TGCGCCAGCAGCTTGGCCGTCGGGAATGAGCAGTTCTTC. Protein: CASSLAVGNEQFF.

This clonotype occurred a few times. The chain joins TRBV6-1 to TRBJ2-3; 7 nucleotides line up with TRBD2. The CDR3 runs 13 residues. Per germline, CDR1 MNHNS and CDR2 SASEGT. The ends lost 8 bases at V and 2 bases at J; junction bases unmatched: 4. The CDR3 here is CASWSGDTDTQYF. CDR3 sequence (DNA): TGTGCCAGCTGGAGCGGGGACACAGATACGCAGTATTTT.

The V call is TRBV28, the J call TRBJ2-5; a possible D gene is TRBD1 (6 bases). The DNA end lines up better with TRBJ2-7; the J call may be wrong. CDR1 and CDR2 (germline): MDHEN, SYDVKM. There are 12 residues in the CDR3. The CDR3 DNA is TGTGCCAGCAGGCACAGGGTCGACGAGCAGTACTTC. Its translation is CASRHRVDEQYF.

The chain is built from TRBV20-1 and TRBJ2-1; D is possibly TRBD1 (6 bases). CDR1 and CDR2 (germline): DFQATT, SNEGSKA (reference sequence). The V gene lost 6 bases and the J gene lost 0 bases, with 12 bases spanning the gap. CDR3 length: 14 amino acids. CDR3 sequence reads: CSAASGVSYNEQFF. Written as DNA, the CDR3 is TGCAGTGCGGCCTCAGGGGTCTCCTACAATGAGCAGTTCTTC.

The chain carries TRBV6-5 and TRBJ2-7; D is ambiguous. Germline assignment: CDR1 MNHEY and CDR2 SVGAGI. This CDR3 spans 11 amino acids. V lost 6 bases to trimming and J lost 5 bases, with 8 bases between them. The DNA for the CDR3 is TGTGCCAGCAGGGGCGGTGACGAGCAGTACTTC. It specifies CASRGGDEQYF.

V is TRBV3-1 and J is TRBJ1-5, with D possibly being TRBD1 (6 bases). V lost 1 base, J lost 4 bases, and 11 bases lay in between. Germline V gives CDR1 LGHDT, CDR2 YNNKEL (reference sequence). The CDR3 consists of 15 residues. The CDR3 loop reads CASSQGTGLNQPQHF. Here the CDR3 DNA reads TGTGCCAGCAGCCAAGGAACAGGGCTGAATCAGCCCCAGCATTTT.

The chain links TRBV27 to TRBJ1-4, with 7 bases aligning to TRBD1. The germline V gene has CDR1 MNHEY and CDR2 SMNVEV (reference sequence). This CDR3 contains 15 residues. Trimming took 8 bases from V and 6 from J; bases not matched to a gene: 12. The CDR3 sequence: CASGSGQVLYEKLFF. The CDR3 DNA sequence: TGTGCCAGCGGTTCCGGACAGGTCTTATATGAAAAACTGTTTTTT.

This clonotype was seen only a few times. V gene TRBV2 combines with J gene TRBJ2-7; the D is unclear. Trimming took 3 bases from V and 0 from J, leaving 9 bases between them. The V gene's germline CDR1 is SNHLY and CDR2 FYNNEI. This CDR3 comprises 14 residues. Here the CDR3 DNA reads TGTGCCAGCAGTGAGTCGGGCAGCTCCTACGAGCAGTACTTC. Its translation: CASSESGSSYEQYF. Variable domain in full (rest from reference TRBV2 and TRBJ2-7): EPEVTQTPSHQVTQMGQEVILRCVPISNHLYFYWYRQILGQKVEFLVSFYNNEISEKSEIFDDQFSVERPDGSNFTLKIRSTKLEDSAMYFCASSESGSSYEQYFGPGTRLTVT.

The V call is TRBV15, the J call TRBJ2-5; a weak D match, TRBD1 (6 bases). The germline V and J ends were trimmed by 3 bases and 11 bases, with 22 bases remaining between them. The germline V gene has CDR1 LNHNV and CDR2 YYDKDF (reference sequence). This CDR3 region has 15 residues. The CDR3 loop is CATSRTRQDVREQYF. CDR3 DNA: TGTGCCACCAGCAGGACGAGACAGGACGTAAGGGAGCAGTACTTC.